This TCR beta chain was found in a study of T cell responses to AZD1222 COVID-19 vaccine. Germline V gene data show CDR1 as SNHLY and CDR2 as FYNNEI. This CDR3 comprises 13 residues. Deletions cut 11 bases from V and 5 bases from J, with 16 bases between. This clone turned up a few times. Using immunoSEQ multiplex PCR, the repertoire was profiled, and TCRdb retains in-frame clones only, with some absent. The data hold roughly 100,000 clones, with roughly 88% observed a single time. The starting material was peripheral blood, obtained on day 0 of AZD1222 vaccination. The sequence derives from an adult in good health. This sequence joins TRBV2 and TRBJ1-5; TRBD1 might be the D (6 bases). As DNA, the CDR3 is TGTGCCTCCACCAGGGGCATTGATCAGCCCCAGCATTTT. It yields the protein CASTRGIDQPQHF.